This TCR beta chain was found in a study of T cell responses to AZD1222 COVID-19 vaccine. As for this clone: Its specificity is unknown.

Germline assignment: CDR1 MGHRA and CDR2 YSYEKL. The CDR3 is 15 amino acids. The V gene lost 0 bases and the J gene lost 2 bases, with 11 bases spanning the gap. Findings and caveats of the study: Nearly half of spike-specific TCRs reportedly target variant regions that are unmutated in the B.1.351 and B.1.1.7 variants.

Profiling relied on immunoSEQ multiplex PCR, and the TCRdb table lists in-frame clones only, not all of them. Here the sample spans approximately 160,000 clones, about 90% being singletons. This sequence was found in an adult in good health. This specimen consisted of peripheral blood, obtained on day 0 of AZD1222 vaccination. This sequence joins TRBV4-1 and TRBJ2-7; D uncertain. CDR3 sequence reads: CASSQDFGSTYEQYF. As DNA, the CDR3 is TGCGCCAGCAGCCAAGATTTCGGCAGCACCTACGAGCAGTACTTC.